Below, 28 T cell receptor beta chains from the same sample are listed, as sequenced in a study of cytomegalovirus exposure and HLA in healthy donors. Primers for the PCR totalled 60 Vbeta and 13 Jbeta. The data were produced by immunoSEQ multiplex PCR, yet TCRdb's version contains in-frame clones alone and is incomplete. The repertoire includes under 150,000 clones, roughly 80% of them detected once, and almost 2.5% sits in the top ten. The sample was PBMCs. The receptors were sampled from a boy younger than 10 in good health and CMV-seronegative.

The chain employs TRBV28 and TRBJ1-5, with TRBD1 as a possible D gene (6 bases). This CDR3 is 15 amino acids long. With 3 bases removed from V and 4 bases from J, the gap between germline ends came to 13 bases. The germline gives CDR1 MDHEN, CDR2 SYDVKM. The CDR3 protein is CASSFLDRKNQPQHF. CDR3 nucleotides: TGTGCCAGCAGTTTCTTGGACAGAAAAAATCAGCCCCAGCATTTT.

The chain employs TRBV7-6 and TRBJ1-3; 8 bases map to TRBD1. With 5 bases clipped from V and 4 bases from J, the junction kept 4 bases outside the gene matches. Germline V lookup: CDR1 SGHVS, CDR2 FNYEAQ. CDR3 length equals 14 residues. The CDR3 nucleotides read TGTGCCAGCAGCCCTGGGACAGGAGGAAACACCATATATTTT. Amino acids: CASSPGTGGNTIYF.

This sequence joins TRBV9 and TRBJ2-5, with 9 bases identical to TRBD1. The CDR3 spans 17 residues. After removal of 2 bases from V and 1 base from J, the junction contained 9 bases not matched to a gene. The germline CDR1 and CDR2 sequences are SGDLS and YYNGEE. The CDR3 DNA sequence: TGTGCCAGCAGCGTCCGGGGACAGGGACCCTTCCAAGAGACCCAGTACTTC. This codes for CASSVRGQGPFQETQYF. The full variable domain, its missing parts supplied by reference TRBV9 and TRBJ2-5, is DSGVTQTPKHLITATGQRVTLRCSPRSGDLSVYWYQQSLDQGLQFLIQYYNGEERAKGNILERFSAQQFPDLHSELNLSSLELGDSALYFCASSVRGQGPFQETQYFGPGTRLLVL.

The chain is built from TRBV6-6 and TRBJ1-5, with 7 bases fitting TRBD1. Germline V gene lookup returns CDR1 MNHNY and CDR2 SVGAGI (reference sequence). J was trimmed by 6 bases and V by 5 bases; bases with no gene match: 7. CDR3 length: 14 residues. CDR3 amino acids: CASSPDRKGQPQHF. CDR3 bases: TGTGCCAGCAGTCCGGACAGGAAGGGTCAGCCCCAGCATTTT.

The J gene is TRBJ2-6, the V gene TRBV5-1; 11 bases align to TRBD1. The germline V gene encodes CDR1 SGHRS and CDR2 YFSETQ. Unmatched junction bases numbered 7, after V lost 0 bases and J lost 2 bases. CDR3 length equals 19 residues. As DNA, the CDR3 is TGCGCCAGCAGCTTGGGGACAGGGGGCGTTCTGCCTGGGGCCAACGTCCTGACTTTC. The encoded protein is CASSLGTGGVLPGANVLTF.

This sequence joins TRBV7-2 and TRBJ2-3; 9 bases line up with TRBD1. Germline lookup yields CDR1 SGHTA and CDR2 FQGNSA. The V and J ends lost 3 bases and 6 bases, in that order; junction bases with no gene match: 4. The CDR3 runs 14 residues. CDR3 DNA: TGTGCCAGCAGCTTCCGGGACAGGGCGGATACGCAGTATTTT. Protein product: CASSFRDRADTQYF. Full variable domain (missing parts from reference TRBV7-2 and TRBJ2-3): GAGVSQSPSNKVTEKGKDVELRCDPISGHTALYWYRQSLGQGLEFLIYFQGNSAPDKSGLPSDRFSAERTGGSVSTLTIQRTQQEDSAVYLCASSFRDRADTQYFGPGTRLTVL.

The chain is built from TRBV5-1 and TRBJ2-3; 15 bases map to TRBD2. CDR1 SGHRS and CDR2 YFSETQ come from the germline V gene. The CDR3 has 14 residues. V shed 7 bases and J 6 bases; nucleotides not matched to a gene: 3. CDR3 in amino acids: CASRTSGGADTQYF. In DNA form, the CDR3 reads TGCGCCAGCCGGACTAGCGGGGGGGCGGATACGCAGTATTTT. Combining the CDR3 with reference TRBV5-1 and TRBJ2-3 gives the whole variable domain KAGVTQTPRYLIKTRGQQVTLSCSPISGHRSVSWYQQTPGQGLQFLFEYFSETQRNKGNFPGRFSGRQFSNSRSEMNVSTLELGDSALYLCASRTSGGADTQYFGPGTRLTVL.

J is TRBJ1-2 and V is TRBV11-1; possibly TRBD1 for D (5 bases). Germline CDR1 reads SGHAT; CDR2 reads FQDESV (reference sequence). CDR3 length: 17 residues. V was trimmed by 1 base and J by 0 bases, leaving 15 bases between them. CDR3 residues: CASSLDSLGRANYGYTF. CDR3 coding DNA: TGTGCCAGCAGCTTAGACTCACTGGGGCGTGCTAACTATGGCTACACCTTC. The full variable domain, rest sourced from reference TRBV11-1 and TRBJ1-2, is EAEVAQSPRYKITEKSQAVAFWCDPISGHATLYWYRQILGQGPELLVQFQDESVVDDSQLPKDRFSAERLKGVDSTLKIQPAELGDSAMYLCASSLDSLGRANYGYTFGSGTRLTVV.

The J gene is TRBJ2-7, the V gene TRBV29-1; D is possibly TRBD2 (5 bases). This CDR3 comprises 12 residues. Germline V lookup: CDR1 SQVTM, CDR2 ANQGSEA. V was pared by 4 bases and J by 2 bases, with 9 bases between. The CDR3 region is CSVVRVPYEQYF. CDR3 nucleotide sequence: TGCAGCGTTGTGAGGGTCCCCTACGAGCAGTACTTC.

The CDR3 loop reads CSVGSGDNQPQHF. Here the CDR3 DNA reads TGCAGCGTGGGATCGGGAGACAATCAGCCCCAGCATTTT. The chain has TRBV29-1 and TRBJ1-5; D is unresolved. V lost 6 bases, J lost 3 bases, and 12 bases lay in between. The CDR3 is made up of 13 amino acids. Germline assignment: CDR1 SQVTM and CDR2 ANQGSEA.

The CDR3 here is CAIKEGRGSTDTQYF. Here the CDR3 DNA reads TGTGCCATCAAGGAAGGCAGGGGATCCACAGATACGCAGTATTTT. This chain connects TRBV10-3 to TRBJ2-3, with TRBD1 as a possible D gene (6 bases). The CDR3 covers 15 residues. V lost 7 bases, J lost 2 bases, and 16 bases lay in between. The germline V gene encodes CDR1 ENHRY and CDR2 SYGVKD.

This clone was counted a few times. The CDR3 DNA follows: TGTGCCAGCAGCTTTAGGGCGGGAGTCCTCGAGCAGTACTTC. This codes for CASSFRAGVLEQYF. The chain uses TRBV7-2 and TRBJ2-5; 7 nucleotides align to TRBD2. The last part of the DNA fits TRBJ2-7 better; the J call may be wrong. Germline V gene lookup returns CDR1 SGHTA and CDR2 FQGNSA. The CDR3 has 14 residues.

Only one count was recorded for this clone. V usage is TRBV6-8 and J usage is TRBJ2-3, with a weak D call TRBD2 (6 bases). Germline-derived CDR1 and CDR2 are MNHGY and SAAAGT. The CDR3 runs to 18 residues. V was cut by 5 bases and J by 2 bases, with 23 bases left in between. The CDR3 DNA reads as TGTGCCAGCAGTAACGAGGAGGGTTCGGGGTTTCCCACAGATACGCAGTATTTT. The encoded protein is CASSNEEGSGFPTDTQYF.

The chain carries TRBV28 and TRBJ2-5, with 7 positions matching TRBD2. The germline gives CDR1 MDHEN, CDR2 SYDVKM. J was trimmed by 1 base and V by 8 bases; bases with no gene match: 10. CDR3 size: 15 residues. The CDR3 reads CASGTQREPQETQYF. CDR3 coding DNA: TGTGCCAGCGGTACTCAGCGGGAACCCCAAGAGACCCAGTACTTC.

The chain carries TRBV9 and TRBJ1-1; no definite D call. The V gene's germline CDR1 is SGDLS and CDR2 YYNGEE. V lost 4 bases and J lost 10, with 17 bases in between. The CDR3 consists of 13 residues. CDR3 DNA sequence: TGTGCCAGCAGCCCTTCGACTGTCGGTAGAGCTTTCTTT. It encodes CASSPSTVGRAFF. The full variable domain, completed using reference TRBV9 and TRBJ1-1, is DSGVTQTPKHLITATGQRVTLRCSPRSGDLSVYWYQQSLDQGLQFLIQYYNGEERAKGNILERFSAQQFPDLHSELNLSSLELGDSALYFCASSPSTVGRAFFGQGTRLTVV.

In its sample, this clone is medium-sized. V and J are TRBV6-1 and TRBJ1-1, with 12 bases matching TRBD1. The ends lost 4 bases at V and 3 bases at J; junction bases unmatched: 3. This CDR3 is built from 15 residues. Per the germline V gene, CDR1 is MNHNS and CDR2 is SASEGT. CDR3 region: CASSGGQGAYTEAFF. The CDR3 DNA reads as TGTGCCAGCAGTGGGGGACAGGGGGCGTACACTGAAGCTTTCTTT.

The V and J genes are TRBV15 and TRBJ1-4, with D perhaps TRBD1 (5 bases). The CDR3 consists of 13 residues. Trimming left V 9 bases short and J 0 bases short, with 8 bases between. Germline assignment: CDR1 LNHNV and CDR2 YYDKDF (reference sequence). The CDR3 protein is CATKGATNEKLFF. The DNA for the CDR3 is TGTGCCACAAAAGGGGCAACTAATGAAAAACTGTTTTTT.

The rearrangement uses TRBV18 and TRBJ2-7; TRBD1 might be the D (5 bases). CDR3 size: 13 residues. Looked up from germline, CDR1 is KGHSH and CDR2 is LQKENI. V lost 3 bases, J lost 5 bases, and 11 bases lay in between. CDR3 amino acids: CASSPKTDDEQYF. The CDR3 DNA is TGTGCCAGCTCACCCAAGACAGACGACGAGCAGTACTTC.

This clone was seen more than once but under ten times. J is TRBJ2-1 and V is TRBV7-2; 7 positions match TRBD2. The germline V gene encodes CDR1 SGHTA and CDR2 FQGNSA. V lost 0 bases, J lost 5 bases, and 7 bases stayed unmatched. The CDR3 is 16 amino acids. CDR3 nucleotides: TGTGCCAGCAGCTTAGCGGCGCTAGCGGCAAACAATGAGCAGTTCTTC. Its translation: CASSLAALAANNEQFF.

The chain couples TRBV10-1 to TRBJ1-6; D remains ambiguous. The CDR3 has 13 residues. Germline lookup yields CDR1 WNHNN and CDR2 SYGVQD (reference sequence). The V and J ends lost 10 bases and 10 bases respectively, with 17 bases between them. The CDR3 sequence is CAKVIKAGSPLHF. CDR3 DNA: TGCGCCAAGGTGATTAAAGCGGGATCACCCCTCCACTTT.

The chain joins TRBV4-1 to TRBJ2-3; a possible D gene is TRBD2 (7 bases). V was cut by 0 bases and J by 10 bases, with 23 bases left in between. Germline V gene lookup returns CDR1 MGHRA and CDR2 YSYEKL. This CDR3 contains 17 residues. CDR3 sequence (DNA): TGCGCCAGCAGCCAAGAGCTAGGTAGGGGGGGGACGGGATCGCAGTATTTT. Translation gives CASSQELGRGGTGSQYF.

The V and J genes are TRBV6-5 and TRBJ2-3; D perhaps matches TRBD2 (5 bases). Germline V lookup: CDR1 MNHEY, CDR2 SVGAGI. The CDR3 has 15 residues. The ends were cut back, 1 base at V and 1 base at J, with 9 bases in the middle. The CDR3: CASSYLSGRTDTQYF. The CDR3 nucleotides are TGTGCCAGCAGTTACTTGAGCGGACGCACAGATACGCAGTATTTT.

J is TRBJ2-2 and V is TRBV18, with 12 bases aligning to TRBD2. CDR3 length: 17 amino acids. Unmatched junction bases numbered 4, after V lost 3 bases and J lost 2 bases. The germline V gene encodes CDR1 KGHSH and CDR2 LQKENI. The CDR3 is CASSPGLAGINTGELFF. The CDR3 nucleotides are TGTGCCAGCTCACCTGGACTAGCGGGGATCAACACCGGGGAGCTGTTTTTT.

This chain uses TRBV9 with TRBJ2-7, with 8 bases fitting TRBD2. The CDR3 has 15 amino acids. Germline values: CDR1 SGDLS, CDR2 YYNGEE. The junction had 6 bases not matched to a gene; V was cut back by 2 bases and J by 2 bases. This CDR3 reads CASSVEFGGAYEQYF. CDR3 coding DNA: TGTGCCAGCAGCGTCGAATTCGGGGGGGCCTACGAGCAGTACTTC.

The chain combines TRBV11-3 with TRBJ2-6; TRBD2 agrees at 11 bases. The CDR3 is 17 amino acids. Germline assignment: CDR1 SGHNT and CDR2 YENEEA. J was trimmed by 2 bases and V by 7 bases; bases with no gene match: 7. Here the CDR3 DNA reads TGTGCCAGCACCTCGGGACTAGCGGTTCCTGGGGCCAACGTCCTGACTTTC. It encodes CASTSGLAVPGANVLTF. The full variable domain, rest sourced from reference TRBV11-3 and TRBJ2-6, is EAGVVQSPRYKIIEKKQPVAFWCNPISGHNTLYWYLQNLGQGPELLIRYENEEAVDDSQLPKDRFSAERLKGVDSTLKIQPAELGDSAVYLCASTSGLAVPGANVLTFGAGSRLTVL.

The chain uses TRBV7-8 and TRBJ2-1; D remains ambiguous. V was trimmed by 3 bases and J by 7 bases, leaving 7 bases between them. This CDR3 has 12 amino acids. From germline, CDR1 is SGHVS and CDR2 FQNEAQ. CDR3 DNA sequence: TGTGCCAGCAGCTTCATCAAAAATGAGCAGTTCTTC. This gives the protein CASSFIKNEQFF.

V gene TRBV4-3 combines with J gene TRBJ2-7; 8 bases are a match to TRBD2. The germline V gene encodes CDR1 LGHNA and CDR2 YSLEER. The CDR3 is made up of 15 amino acids. J gave up 2 bases and V 4 bases, and 7 bases lay outside the gene matches. CDR3 loop: CASSLSLAATYEQYF. CDR3 in DNA: TGCGCCAGCAGCCTTTCACTAGCGGCAACCTACGAGCAGTACTTC.

The J gene is TRBJ2-3, the V gene TRBV15; D is unclear. V lost 4 bases to trimming and J lost 2 bases, with 7 bases between them. Germline V gene lookup returns CDR1 LNHNV and CDR2 YYDKDF (reference sequence). The length of the CDR3 is 13 residues. CDR3 sequence: CATSKRLTDTQYF. The CDR3 DNA is TGTGCCACCAGCAAGAGACTCACAGATACGCAGTATTTT.